The 7 T cell receptor beta chains in this list originate from one sample, sequenced in a study of blood T cell repertoires in COVID-19. The repertoire was sequenced with immunoSEQ multiplex PCR; TCRdb's copy has only in-frame clones and lacks some. The table has over 110,000 clones, approximately 90% seen once. Source material: peripheral blood. The receptors were sampled from a human donor in a cohort sampled during active COVID-19.

The rearrangement uses TRBV29-1 and TRBJ1-1; D unresolved. From germline, CDR1 is SQVTM and CDR2 ANQGSEA. The CDR3 totals 17 residues. Trimming removed 7 bases from V and 1 base from J, with 25 bases in between. CDR3 region: CSATGSVSLGENTEAFF. In DNA form, the CDR3 reads TGCAGCGCAACGGGGTCAGTTTCGTTGGGAGAGAACACTGAAGCTTTCTTT.

This clone was found a few times. The chain has TRBV4-1 and TRBJ1-4, with D uncertain. The germline gives CDR1 MGHRA, CDR2 YSYEKL. The V end was cut by 4 bases, the J end by 0 bases, with 9 bases between. This CDR3 spans 15 amino acids. CDR3 coding DNA: TGCGCCAGCAGCCTTCGCCCAGCAACTAATGAAAAACTGTTTTTT. Translated: CASSLRPATNEKLFF.

This rearrangement joins TRBV19 to TRBJ2-1, with 7 bases lining up with TRBD1. J was trimmed by 10 bases and V by 6 bases; bases with no gene match: 6. This CDR3 comprises 12 residues. Germline values: CDR1 LNHDA, CDR2 SQIVND (reference sequence). The CDR3 reads CASRTGTAEQFF. The CDR3 DNA reads TGTGCCAGTAGAACCGGGACAGCAGAGCAGTTCTTC.

This clone was seen more than once but under ten times. This chain uses TRBV5-1 with TRBJ2-2, with a possible D match to TRBD2 (6 bases). The CDR3 is 16 amino acids. The V end was cut by 0 bases, the J end by 4 bases, with 13 bases between. Germline assignment: CDR1 SGHRS and CDR2 YFSETQ. The CDR3 region is CASSLGRGVVTGELFF. The CDR3, as DNA: TGCGCCAGCAGCTTGGGGCGGGGAGTCGTCACCGGGGAGCTGTTTTTT.

The rearrangement joins TRBV5-1 to TRBJ2-2; TRBD1 agrees at 11 bases. Unmatched junction bases numbered 4, after V lost 0 bases and J lost 6 bases. The CDR3 runs 16 residues. Per germline, CDR1 SGHRS and CDR2 YFSETQ. CDR3 nucleotide sequence: TGCGCCAGCAGCTTGGATGGGACAGGGGGAGCCGGGGAGCTGTTTTTT. This encodes CASSLDGTGGAGELFF.

The chain carries TRBV5-1 and TRBJ2-3; 7 positions match TRBD1. The CDR3 has 16 residues. The J segment lost 0 bases and the V segment lost 0 bases, leaving 4 bases of the junction unmatched. The V gene's germline CDR1 is SGHRS and CDR2 YFSETQ. CDR3 sequence reads: CASSLGTGASTDTQYF. CDR3 nucleotides: TGCGCCAGCAGCTTGGGAACAGGGGCCAGCACAGATACGCAGTATTTT. Together with reference TRBV5-1 and TRBJ2-3, the CDR3 gives the full variable domain: KAGVTQTPRYLIKTRGQQVTLSCSPISGHRSVSWYQQTPGQGLQFLFEYFSETQRNKGNFPGRFSGRQFSNSRSEMNVSTLELGDSALYLCASSLGTGASTDTQYFGPGTRLTVL.

The chain recombines TRBV6-1 with TRBJ2-5, with 11 nucleotides matching TRBD2. The CDR3 sequence is 17 residues long. The germline V gene encodes CDR1 MNHNS and CDR2 SASEGT. With V trimmed by 1 base and J by 2 bases, 6 bases remained unmatched. DNA for the CDR3: TGTGCCAGCAGTGAAGGTTATAGCGGGGGGGTTCAAGAGACCCAGTACTTC. Its translation is CASSEGYSGGVQETQYF.